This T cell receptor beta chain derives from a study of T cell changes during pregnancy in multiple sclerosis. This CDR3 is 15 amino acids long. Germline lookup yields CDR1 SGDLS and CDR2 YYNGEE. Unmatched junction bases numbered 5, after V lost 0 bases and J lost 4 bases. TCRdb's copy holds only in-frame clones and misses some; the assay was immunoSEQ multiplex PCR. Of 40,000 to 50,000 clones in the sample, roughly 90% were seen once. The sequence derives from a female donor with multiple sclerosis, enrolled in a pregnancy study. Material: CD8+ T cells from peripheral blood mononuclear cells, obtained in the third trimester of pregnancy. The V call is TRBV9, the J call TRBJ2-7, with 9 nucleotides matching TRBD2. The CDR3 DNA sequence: TGTGCCAGCAGCGTAGCAGCGGGAGGTTTTTACGAGCAGTACTTC. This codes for CASSVAAGGFYEQYF.